Described below is a single T cell receptor beta chain sequence and its context. What it binds is unknown. The data stem from a study of T cells after yellow fever vaccination. Points from the study as a whole: The secondary response peaked faster, at day 5 versus 15, but was weaker.

V shed 3 bases, J shed 7 bases, and the junction held 16 bases outside the gene matches. CDR3 length: 16 amino acids. Germline assignment: CDR1 SGHRS and CDR2 YFSETQ. TCRdb re-called the 5' RACE reads through MiXCR, storing one row per CDR3 protein. The table includes 300,000 or so distinct CDR3 sequences, about 6.6% detected once. The gene calls are TRBV5-1 and TRBJ2-7; 7 bases line up with TRBD2. This specimen was PBMCs, taken roughly 47 days after the first yellow fever vaccination. This TCR was sampled from a man aged 18 to 30 who received the YFV17D yellow fever vaccine. The CDR3 nucleotides are TGCGCCAGCAGCTCCTCCGTGGAGCGGGGTTCCCCGGAGCAGTACTTC. It translates to CASSSSVERGSPEQYF.